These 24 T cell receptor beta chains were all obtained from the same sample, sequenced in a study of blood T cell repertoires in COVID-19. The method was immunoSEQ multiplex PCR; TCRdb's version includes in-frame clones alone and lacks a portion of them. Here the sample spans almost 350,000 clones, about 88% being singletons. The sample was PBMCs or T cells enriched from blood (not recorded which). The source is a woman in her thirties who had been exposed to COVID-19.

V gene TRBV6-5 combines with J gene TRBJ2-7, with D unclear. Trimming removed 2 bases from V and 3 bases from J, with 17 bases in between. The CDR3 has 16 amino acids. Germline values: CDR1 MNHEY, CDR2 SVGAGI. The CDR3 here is CASSYSTHPGVYEQYF. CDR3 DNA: TGTGCCAGCAGTTACAGCACCCACCCAGGCGTCTACGAGCAGTACTTC.

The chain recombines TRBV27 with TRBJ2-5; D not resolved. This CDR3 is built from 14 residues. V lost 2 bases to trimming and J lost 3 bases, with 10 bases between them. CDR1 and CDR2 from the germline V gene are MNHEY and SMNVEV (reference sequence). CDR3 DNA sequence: TGTGCCAGCAGTTTACTTTCCGCAGAAGAGACCCAGTACTTC. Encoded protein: CASSLLSAEETQYF.

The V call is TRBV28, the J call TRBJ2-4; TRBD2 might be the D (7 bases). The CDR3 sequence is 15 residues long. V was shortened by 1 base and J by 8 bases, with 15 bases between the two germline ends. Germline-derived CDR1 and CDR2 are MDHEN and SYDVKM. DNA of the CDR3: TGTGCCAGCAGTTTATTGGTGGGAGGGGGGGACATTCAGTACTTC. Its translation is CASSLLVGGGDIQYF.

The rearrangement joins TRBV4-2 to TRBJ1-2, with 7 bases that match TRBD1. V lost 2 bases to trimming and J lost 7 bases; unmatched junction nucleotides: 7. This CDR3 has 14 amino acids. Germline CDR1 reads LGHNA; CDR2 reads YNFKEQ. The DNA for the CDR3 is TGTGCCAGCAGCCAACCGGACAGGTCTGCTGGCTACACCTTC. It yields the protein CASSQPDRSAGYTF.

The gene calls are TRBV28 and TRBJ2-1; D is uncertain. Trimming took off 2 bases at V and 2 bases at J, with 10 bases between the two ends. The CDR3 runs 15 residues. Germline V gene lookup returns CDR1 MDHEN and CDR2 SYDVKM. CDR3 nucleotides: TGTGCCAGCAGTTTAGGCGGAGTAGCCTACAATGAGCAGTTCTTC. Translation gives CASSLGGVAYNEQFF.

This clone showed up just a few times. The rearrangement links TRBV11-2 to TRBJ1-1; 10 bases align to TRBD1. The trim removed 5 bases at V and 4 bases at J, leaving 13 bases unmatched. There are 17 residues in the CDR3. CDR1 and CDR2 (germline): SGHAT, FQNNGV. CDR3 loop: CASSMTTTGGLGTEAFF. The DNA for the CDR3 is TGTGCCAGCAGCATGACGACGACAGGGGGCCTCGGCACTGAAGCTTTCTTT.

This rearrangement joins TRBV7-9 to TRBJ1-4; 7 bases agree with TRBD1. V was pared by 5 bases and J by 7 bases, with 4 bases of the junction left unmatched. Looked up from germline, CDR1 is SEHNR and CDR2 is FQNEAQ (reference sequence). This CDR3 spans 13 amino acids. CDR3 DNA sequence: TGTGCCAGCAGCACCCAGGGGGTTGAAAAACTGTTTTTT. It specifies CASSTQGVEKLFF.

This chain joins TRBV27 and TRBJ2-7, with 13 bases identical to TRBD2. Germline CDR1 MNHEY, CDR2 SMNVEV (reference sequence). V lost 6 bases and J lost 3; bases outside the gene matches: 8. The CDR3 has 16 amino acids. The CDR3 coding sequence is TGTGCCAGCAGCAAGAGGACTAGCGGGAGCGACTACGAGCAGTACTTC. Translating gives CASSKRTSGSDYEQYF.

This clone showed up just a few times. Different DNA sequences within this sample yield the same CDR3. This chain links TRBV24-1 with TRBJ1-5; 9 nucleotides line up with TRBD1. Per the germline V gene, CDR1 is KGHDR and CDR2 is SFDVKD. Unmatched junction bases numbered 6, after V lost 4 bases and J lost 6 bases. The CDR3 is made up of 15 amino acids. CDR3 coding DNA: TGTGCCACCAGTGACCCAACAGGGGGCGGTCAGCCCCAGCATTTT. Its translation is CATSDPTGGGQPQHF.

Here the CDR3 DNA reads TGTGCCATCAGTGAGGGGGACACAGACTATGGCTACACCTTC. It codes for CAISEGDTDYGYTF. The chain combines TRBV10-3 with TRBJ1-2; tentative D call: TRBD1 (6 bases). V was cut by 2 bases and J by 3 bases, with 10 bases left in between. The CDR3 contains 14 residues. CDR1 and CDR2 (germline): ENHRY, SYGVKD.

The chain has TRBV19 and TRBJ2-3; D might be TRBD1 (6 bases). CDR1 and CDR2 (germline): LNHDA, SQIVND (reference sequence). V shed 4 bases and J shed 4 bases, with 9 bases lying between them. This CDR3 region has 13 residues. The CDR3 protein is CASSRQVPDTQYF. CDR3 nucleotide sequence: TGTGCCAGTAGTAGACAGGTTCCAGATACGCAGTATTTT.

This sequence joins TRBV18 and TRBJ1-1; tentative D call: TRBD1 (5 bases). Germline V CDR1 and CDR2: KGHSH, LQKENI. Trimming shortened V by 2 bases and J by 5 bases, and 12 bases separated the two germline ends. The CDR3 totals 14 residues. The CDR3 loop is CASSPGAQRTEAFF. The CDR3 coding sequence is TGTGCCAGCTCACCAGGGGCCCAGAGGACTGAAGCTTTCTTT.

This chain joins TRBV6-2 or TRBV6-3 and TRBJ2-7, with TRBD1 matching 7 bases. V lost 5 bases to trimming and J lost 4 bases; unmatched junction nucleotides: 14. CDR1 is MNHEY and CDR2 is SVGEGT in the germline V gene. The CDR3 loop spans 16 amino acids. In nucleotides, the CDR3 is TGTGCCAGCAGTACCACAGGGAACAGGGGTAGGTACGAGCAGTACTTC. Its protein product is CASSTTGNRGRYEQYF.

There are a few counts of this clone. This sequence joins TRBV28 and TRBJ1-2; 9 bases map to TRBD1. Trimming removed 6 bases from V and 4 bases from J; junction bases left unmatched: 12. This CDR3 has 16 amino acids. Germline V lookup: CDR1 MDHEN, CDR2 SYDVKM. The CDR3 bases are TGTGCCAGCAGCCCCGGGACAGGGTGGCTTGGCTATGGCTACACCTTC. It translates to CASSPGTGWLGYGYTF.

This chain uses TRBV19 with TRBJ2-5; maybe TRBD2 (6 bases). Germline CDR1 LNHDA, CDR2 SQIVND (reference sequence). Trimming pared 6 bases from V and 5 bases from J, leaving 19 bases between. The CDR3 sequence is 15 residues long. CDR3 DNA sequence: TGTGCCAGTAGACCCGGTCACGGGGCGGGGGAGACCCAGTACTTC. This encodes CASRPGHGAGETQYF.

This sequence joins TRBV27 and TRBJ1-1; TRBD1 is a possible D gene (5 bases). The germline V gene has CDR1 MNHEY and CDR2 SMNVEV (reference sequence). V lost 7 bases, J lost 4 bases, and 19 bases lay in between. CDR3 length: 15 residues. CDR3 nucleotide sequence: TGTGCCAGCACCCTACGGGGGACCTGGGGCACTGAAGCTTTCTTT. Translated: CASTLRGTWGTEAFF.

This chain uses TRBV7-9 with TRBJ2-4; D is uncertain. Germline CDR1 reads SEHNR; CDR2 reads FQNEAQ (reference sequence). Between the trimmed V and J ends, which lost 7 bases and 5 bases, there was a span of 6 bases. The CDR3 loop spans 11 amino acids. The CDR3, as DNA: TGTGCCAGCACGCCGGAAAACATTCAGTACTTC. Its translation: CASTPENIQYF. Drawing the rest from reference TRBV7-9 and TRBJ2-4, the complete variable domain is DTGVSQNPRHKITKRGQNVTFRCDPISEHNRLYWYRQTLGQGPEFLTYFQNEAQLEKSRLLSDRFSAERPKGSFSTLEIQRTEQGDSAMYLCASTPENIQYFGAGTRLSVL.

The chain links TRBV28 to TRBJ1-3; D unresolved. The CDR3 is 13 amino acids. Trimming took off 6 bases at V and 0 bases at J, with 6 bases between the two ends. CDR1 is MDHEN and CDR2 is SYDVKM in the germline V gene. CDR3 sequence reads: CASSPGSGNTIYF. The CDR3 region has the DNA TGTGCCAGCAGCCCCGGCTCTGGAAACACCATATATTTT.

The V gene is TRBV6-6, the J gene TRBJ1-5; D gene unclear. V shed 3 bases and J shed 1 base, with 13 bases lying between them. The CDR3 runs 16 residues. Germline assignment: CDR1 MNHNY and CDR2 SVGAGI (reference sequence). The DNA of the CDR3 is TGTGCCAGCAGTTATTACGATACGGGAAGCAATCAGCCCCAGCATTTT. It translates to CASSYYDTGSNQPQHF.

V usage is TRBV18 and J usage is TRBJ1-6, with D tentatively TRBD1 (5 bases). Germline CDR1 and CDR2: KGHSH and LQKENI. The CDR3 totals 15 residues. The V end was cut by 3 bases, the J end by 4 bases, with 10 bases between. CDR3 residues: CASSPVEGYNSPLHF. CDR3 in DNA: TGTGCCAGCTCACCCGTGGAGGGGTATAATTCACCCCTCCACTTT.

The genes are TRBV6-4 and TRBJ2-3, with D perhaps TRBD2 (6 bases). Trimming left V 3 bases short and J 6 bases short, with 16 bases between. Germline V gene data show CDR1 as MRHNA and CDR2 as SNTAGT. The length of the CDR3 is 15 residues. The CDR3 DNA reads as TGTGCCAGCAGTGAAGGGCTAGCGCCCGGTGATACGCAGTATTTT. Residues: CASSEGLAPGDTQYF.

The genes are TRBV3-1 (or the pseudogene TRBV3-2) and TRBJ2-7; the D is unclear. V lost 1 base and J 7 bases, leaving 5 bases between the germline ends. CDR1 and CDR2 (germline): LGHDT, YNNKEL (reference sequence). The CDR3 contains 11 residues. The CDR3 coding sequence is TGTGCCAGCAGCCAAGTAGATGAGCAGTACTTC. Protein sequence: CASSQVDEQYF.

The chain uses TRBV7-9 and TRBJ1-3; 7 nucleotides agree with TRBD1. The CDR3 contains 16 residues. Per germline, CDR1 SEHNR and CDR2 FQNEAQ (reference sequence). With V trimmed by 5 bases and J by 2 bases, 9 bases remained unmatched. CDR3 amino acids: CASSPNRGMTGNTIYF. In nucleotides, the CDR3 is TGTGCCAGCAGCCCCAACAGGGGAATGACTGGAAACACCATATATTTT.

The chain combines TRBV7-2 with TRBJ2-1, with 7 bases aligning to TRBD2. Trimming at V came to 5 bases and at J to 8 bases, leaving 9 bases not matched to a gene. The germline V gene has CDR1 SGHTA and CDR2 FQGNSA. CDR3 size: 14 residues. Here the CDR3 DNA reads TGTGCCAGCAGCCCCGCTGGCGGGAGCTATGAGCAGTTCTTC. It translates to CASSPAGGSYEQFF. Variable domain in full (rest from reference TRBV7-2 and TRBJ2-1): GAGVSQSPSNKVTEKGKDVELRCDPISGHTALYWYRQSLGQGLEFLIYFQGNSAPDKSGLPSDRFSAERTGGSVSTLTIQRTQQEDSAVYLCASSPAGGSYEQFFGPGTRLTVL.